What follows are 14 T cell receptor beta chains derived from one specimen sequenced in a study of identical twins (dated by TCRdb to the mid-2010s). Libraries were made using 5' RACE. Sequencing took place on an Illumina HiSeq 2000. TCRdb reworked the public reads: Q25 trimming with fastp, MiXCR clone assembly, productive beta chains retained. Identical CDR3 proteins give one entry, which carries the most common genes and DNA. The sample table holds roughly 720,000 distinct CDR3 sequences, of which 18% were seen once. About an eighth of the sample comes from the top ten. The sample was also linked to a second study, of T cells expressing NK-cell markers.

Material for sequencing was PBMCs. The origin of the receptors is a woman younger than 30 in good health.

The chain combines TRBV5-1 with TRBJ2-5, with D tentatively TRBD1 or TRBD2 (5 bases each). Germline V gene lookup returns CDR1 SGHRS and CDR2 YFSETQ. Trimming stripped 3 bases from V and 6 bases from J, with 18 bases between. The CDR3 totals 15 residues. CDR3 sequence: CASSSSPGARQTQYF. CDR3 nucleotides: TGCGCCAGCAGCTCTTCCCCCGGGGCGAGGCAGACCCAGTACTTC.

The genes are TRBV29-1 and TRBJ2-1, with TRBD2 identical over 10 bases. Germline V CDR1 and CDR2: SQVTM, ANQGSEA. With V trimmed by 7 bases and J by 5 bases, 11 bases remained unmatched. This CDR3 has 15 amino acids. This chain's CDR3 is CSASKGLAPHNEQFF. Written as DNA, the CDR3 is TGCAGCGCAAGCAAGGGACTAGCGCCACACAATGAGCAGTTCTTC.

The rearrangement joins TRBV6-1 to TRBJ1-1; D perhaps matches TRBD1 (5 bases). The ends were cut back, 7 bases at V and 1 base at J, with 19 bases in the middle. Germline V lookup: CDR1 MNHNS, CDR2 SASEGT. The CDR3 runs to 16 residues. The CDR3, as DNA: TGTGCCAGCACCAACCAGGGTTTCATGGGGAACACTGAAGCTTTCTTT. The encoded protein is CASTNQGFMGNTEAFF.

This clonotype has ten or more counts. The chain has TRBV7-2 and TRBJ1-4; weak D call: TRBD1 (6 bases). Germline CDR1 reads SGHTA; CDR2 reads FQGNSA. This CDR3 has 16 residues. Trimming cost V 5 bases and J 0 bases, with 13 bases left between them. The CDR3 loop is CASSLGQTATNEKLFF. In DNA form, the CDR3 reads TGTGCCAGCAGCCTTGGACAGACCGCAACTAATGAAAAACTGTTTTTT.

This clonotype was seen more than once but under ten times. The chain carries TRBV7-9 and TRBJ2-7; possible D gene TRBD1, 5 bases. CDR1 is SEHNR and CDR2 is FQNEAQ in the germline V gene (reference sequence). The CDR3 has 13 residues. The V end lost 5 bases, the J end lost 5 bases, and 13 bases lay between the germline ends. CDR3 region: CASSPTVAHEQYF. DNA of the CDR3: TGTGCCAGCAGCCCGACAGTAGCCCACGAGCAGTACTTC.

The genes are TRBV5-1 and TRBJ1-2; D is ambiguous. This CDR3 comprises 15 residues. Trimming took off 0 bases at V and 6 bases at J, with 15 bases between the two ends. The germline gives CDR1 SGHRS, CDR2 YFSETQ. The CDR3, as DNA: TGCGCCAGCAGCTTGGAGCAGCAAAAGAGCCATGGCTACACCTTC. Amino acid sequence: CASSLEQQKSHGYTF.

The V call is TRBV20-1, the J call TRBJ1-1; maybe TRBD1 (5 bases). CDR1 is DFQATT, CDR2 SNEGSKA, per germline (reference sequence). V was trimmed by 5 bases and J by 0 bases, leaving 13 bases between them. The CDR3 runs 14 residues. CDR3: CSARAGSMNTEAFF. In nucleotides, the CDR3 is TGCAGTGCTCGGGCAGGGAGCATGAACACTGAAGCTTTCTTT.

V is TRBV6-2 or TRBV6-3 and J is TRBJ2-3; 10 positions agree with TRBD2. In germline, CDR1 is MNHEY, CDR2 SVGEGT. This CDR3 is 17 amino acids long. The ends lost 7 bases at V and 1 base at J; junction bases unmatched: 11. The CDR3 protein is CASIAELAGRRTDTQYF. DNA for the CDR3: TGTGCCAGCATTGCCGAACTAGCGGGGAGGCGCACAGATACGCAGTATTTT.

This clonotype showed up just a few times. The CDR3 DNA sequence: TGTGCTAGTGGTCCTGGAGGGAAATACGAGCAGTACTTC. Its protein product is CASGPGGKYEQYF. The V call is TRBV12-5, the J call TRBJ2-7, with D tentatively TRBD2 (6 bases). The CDR3 spans 13 residues. Between the trimmed V and J ends, which lost 5 bases and 4 bases, there was a span of 12 bases. CDR1 is LGHNT and CDR2 is FRNRAP in the germline V gene.

This sequence joins TRBV10-3 and TRBJ2-1, with 12 bases lining up with TRBD2. The CDR3 extends over 19 amino acids. The J segment lost 0 bases and the V segment lost 6 bases, leaving 12 bases of the junction unmatched. Germline assignment: CDR1 ENHRY and CDR2 SYGVKD. CDR3 loop: CAISGLTSGSPHSYNEQFF. In DNA form, the CDR3 reads TGTGCCATCAGCGGGTTGACTAGCGGGAGTCCCCACTCCTACAATGAGCAGTTCTTC.

This clonotype has just a few counts. This chain uses TRBV20-1 with TRBJ2-1, with no clear D. There are 13 residues in the CDR3. Germline CDR1 reads DFQATT; CDR2 reads SNEGSKA (reference sequence). V was clipped by 8 bases and J by 3 bases, with 14 bases between them. CDR3 protein: CSLRPYDYNEQFF. CDR3 DNA sequence: TGCAGTCTGCGACCCTACGACTACAATGAGCAGTTCTTC.

The chain combines TRBV20-1 with TRBJ2-5; D remains ambiguous. CDR1 is DFQATT, CDR2 SNEGSKA, per germline (reference sequence). The CDR3 spans 12 residues. V was shortened by 6 bases and J by 1 base, with 9 bases between the two germline ends. CDR3 nucleotides: TGCAGTGCCCGGTCGCCCCAAGAGACCCAGTACTTC. The encoded protein is CSARSPQETQYF.

The rearrangement links TRBV13 to TRBJ1-2, with 7 nucleotides matching TRBD1. The CDR3 covers 14 residues. The V gene end was trimmed by 5 bases and the J gene end by 3 bases; junction bases not matched to a gene: 6. The germline V gene encodes CDR1 PRHDT and CDR2 FYEKMQ (reference sequence). For the CDR3, the DNA is TGTGCCAGCAGCCCCTGGGACAGTGACTATGGCTACACCTTC. Translating it yields CASSPWDSDYGYTF.

The chain has TRBV20-1 and TRBJ1-5; TRBD1 matches 8 bases. Germline trimming cut 3 bases from V and 4 bases from J; bases unmatched to any gene: 5. This CDR3 comprises 14 residues. In germline, CDR1 is DFQATT, CDR2 SNEGSKA (reference sequence). In nucleotides, the CDR3 is TGCAGTGCTAGGGACAGGGTGTGGAATCAGCCCCAGCATTTT. Translation gives CSARDRVWNQPQHF.